These 15 T cell receptor beta chains originate from one sample sequenced in a study of cytomegalovirus exposure and HLA in healthy donors. The PCR contained 60 Vbeta and 13 Jbeta primers. This table comes from immunoSEQ multiplex PCR, and its TCRdb copy is limited to in-frame clones, with some not included. The profile shows about 200,000 clones, 70% to 85% of them singletons. The sample comprised PBMCs. These receptors were obtained from a male donor in good health and CMV-seronegative.

V and J are TRBV7-6 and TRBJ2-1, with 8 bases identical to TRBD2. The CDR3 is made up of 13 amino acids. J gave up 12 bases and V 1 base, and 5 bases lay outside the gene matches. The germline CDR1 and CDR2 sequences are SGHVS and FNYEAQ. The CDR3 region has the DNA TGTGCCAGCAGCTTAGACACGGCGGGAGGGCAGTTCTTC. The encoded protein is CASSLDTAGGQFF.

The chain recombines TRBV28 with TRBJ2-7, with 9 bases aligning to TRBD1. V trimming: 4 bases; J trimming: 5 bases; junction bases outside the gene matches: 12. The CDR3 runs 16 residues. Germline-derived CDR1 and CDR2 are MDHEN and SYDVKM. CDR3 protein: CASSSPPRTGVDEQYF. The CDR3 DNA sequence: TGTGCCAGCAGTTCCCCTCCTAGGACAGGGGTCGACGAGCAGTACTTC.

Details on this clone: The sample has other DNA sequences that encode this CDR3 too. The CDR3 sequence: CASSPGTGFYEQYF. Here the CDR3 DNA reads TGTGCCAGCAGCCCCGGGACAGGATTCTACGAGCAGTACTTC. The chain recombines TRBV7-9 with TRBJ2-7; TRBD1 agrees at 8 bases. Losses at the gene ends were 5 bases for V and 3 bases for J; bases not matched to a gene: 6. This CDR3 is 14 amino acids long. Germline loops: CDR1 SEHNR, CDR2 FQNEAQ (reference sequence).

This rearrangement joins TRBV18 to TRBJ2-2; D is unresolved. V was pared by 2 bases and J by 6 bases, with 22 bases between. The CDR3 is 18 amino acids. From germline, CDR1 is KGHSH and CDR2 LQKENI. The CDR3 reads CASSPFPQVGSSPGELFF. The CDR3 DNA follows: TGTGCCAGCTCACCATTCCCCCAGGTGGGCAGTTCCCCCGGGGAGCTGTTTTTT.

DNA for the CDR3: TGTGCCAGCAGCTTAGCTCTAGCGGGATCTTTGTATGAGCAGTTCTTC. Its protein product is CASSLALAGSLYEQFF. The chain couples TRBV7-8 to TRBJ2-1, with 9 bases that match TRBD2. CDR3 length: 16 amino acids. V lost 0 bases to trimming and J lost 8 bases; unmatched junction nucleotides: 8. Germline CDR1 SGHVS, CDR2 FQNEAQ.

The chain joins TRBV5-1 to TRBJ2-2; 11 nucleotides match TRBD1. The CDR3 runs to 15 residues. Germline CDR1 SGHRS, CDR2 YFSETQ. V lost 0 bases to trimming and J lost 8 bases; unmatched junction nucleotides: 3. The CDR3 DNA reads TGCGCCAGCAGCTTGGAGGACAGGGGGCGAGGGGAGCTGTTTTTT. Translating gives CASSLEDRGRGELFF.

The chain employs TRBV5-1 and TRBJ2-3, with 10 positions matching TRBD2. From germline, CDR1 is SGHRS and CDR2 YFSETQ. The CDR3 length is 15 residues. With 1 base clipped from V and 3 bases from J, the junction kept 2 bases outside the gene matches. This chain's CDR3 is CASSLTAGGTDTQYF. As DNA, the CDR3 is TGCGCCAGCAGCTTGACAGCGGGAGGGACAGATACGCAGTATTTT.

This sequence joins TRBV15 and TRBJ2-1; 10 bases align to TRBD2. The ends lost 1 base at V and 8 bases at J; junction bases unmatched: 11. This CDR3 region has 17 residues. Germline CDR1 and CDR2: LNHNV and YYDKDF (reference sequence). The CDR3 protein is CATSRGGLAGAGDEQFF. For the CDR3, the DNA is TGTGCCACCAGCAGAGGCGGTCTAGCGGGAGCAGGCGATGAGCAGTTCTTC.

The chain has TRBV10-1 and TRBJ2-7; D perhaps matches TRBD2 (7 bases). Germline V lookup: CDR1 WNHNN, CDR2 SYGVQD (reference sequence). The CDR3 has 15 amino acids. V shed 0 bases and J shed 4 bases, with 13 bases lying between them. CDR3 in amino acids: CASSESMGGPYEQYF. The CDR3 bases are TGCGCCAGCAGTGAGTCGATGGGGGGGCCATACGAGCAGTACTTC.

In the case of this clone: Because it lacks the conserved phenylalanine or tryptophan at the end, this CDR3 is likely a read error. The DNA is omitted, as the CDR3 cannot be located on it reliably, and the CDR3 follows TCRdb's listing. The CDR3 here is CASSLTRGSRIGL. V and J are TRBV28 and TRBJ2-7; TRBD1, the table's D call, lacks a check against the DNA. The CDR3 spans 13 residues, counting both ends. Germline V CDR1 and CDR2: MDHEN, SYDVKM.

The chain employs TRBV4-1 and TRBJ2-5; perhaps TRBD2 as D (5 bases). The DNA matches TRBJ2-7 better at its end, which makes the J call doubtful. The CDR3 covers 16 residues. The V gene's germline CDR1 is MGHRA and CDR2 YSYEKL. CDR3 residues: CASSHLAGGGTYEQYF. CDR3 DNA: TGCGCCAGCAGCCACTTAGCCGGAGGCGGAACCTACGAGCAGTACTTC.

The rearrangement links TRBV19 to TRBJ2-2, with TRBD2 matching over 8 bases. The CDR3 consists of 15 residues. V lost 4 bases to trimming and J lost 2 bases; unmatched junction nucleotides: 3. Germline values: CDR1 LNHDA, CDR2 SQIVND (reference sequence). This CDR3 reads CASSTAGENTGELFF. For the CDR3, the DNA is TGTGCCAGTAGTACAGCGGGAGAAAACACCGGGGAGCTGTTTTTT.

The chain is built from TRBV9 and TRBJ2-1; 8 bases fit TRBD1. The CDR3 extends over 17 amino acids. V lost 0 bases and J lost 1; bases outside the gene matches: 6. CDR1 SGDLS and CDR2 YYNGEE come from the germline V gene. In nucleotides, the CDR3 is TGTGCCAGCAGCGTAGACCCAGGGGGCGCGTCCTACAATGAGCAGTTCTTC. Its translation: CASSVDPGGASYNEQFF.

The chain combines TRBV5-1 with TRBJ1-1; tentative D call: TRBD1 (6 bases). Germline V gene data show CDR1 as SGHRS and CDR2 as YFSETQ. CDR3 length equals 14 residues. V gave up 4 bases and J gave up 2 bases, with 12 bases separating them. CDR3 DNA sequence: TGCGCCAGCAGCCCCAGGGGACAAAACACTGAAGCTTTCTTT. Translating it yields CASSPRGQNTEAFF.

Concerning this clone itself: Other DNA sequences within the sample encode an identical CDR3. V is TRBV5-4 and J is TRBJ2-7, with 8 nucleotides matching TRBD2. This CDR3 is 14 amino acids long. The J segment lost 4 bases and the V segment lost 2 bases, leaving 5 bases of the junction unmatched. CDR1 is SGHNT and CDR2 is YYREEE in the germline V gene (reference sequence). CDR3 bases: TGTGCCAGCAGCTTAGCGGGAGAAGGGTACGAGCAGTACTTC. Translation gives CASSLAGEGYEQYF.